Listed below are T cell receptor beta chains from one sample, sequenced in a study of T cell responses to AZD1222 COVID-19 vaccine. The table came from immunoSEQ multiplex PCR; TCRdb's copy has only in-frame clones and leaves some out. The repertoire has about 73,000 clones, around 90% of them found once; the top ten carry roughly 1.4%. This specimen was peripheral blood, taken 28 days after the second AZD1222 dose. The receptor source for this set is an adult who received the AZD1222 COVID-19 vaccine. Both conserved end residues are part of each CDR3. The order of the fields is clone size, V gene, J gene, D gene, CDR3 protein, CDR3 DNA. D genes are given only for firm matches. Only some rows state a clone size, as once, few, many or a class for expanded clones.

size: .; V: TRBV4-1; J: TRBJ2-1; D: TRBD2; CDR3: CASSRTSGGNNNEQFF; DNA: TGCGCCAGCAGCAGGACTAGCGGGGGGAACAACAATGAGCAGTTCTTC
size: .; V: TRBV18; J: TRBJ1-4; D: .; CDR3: CASSPPRGGSNEKLFF; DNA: TGTGCCAGCTCACCCCCAAGGGGGGGCTCTAATGAAAAACTGTTTTTT
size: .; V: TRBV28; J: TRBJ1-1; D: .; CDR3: CASTIRTEAFF; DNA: TGTGCCAGCACCATTCGCACTGAAGCTTTCTTT
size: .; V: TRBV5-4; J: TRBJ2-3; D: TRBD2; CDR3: CARSWGAGGPEGDTQYF; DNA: TGTGCCCGCAGCTGGGGAGCGGGGGGGCCAGAGGGGGATACGCAGTATTTT
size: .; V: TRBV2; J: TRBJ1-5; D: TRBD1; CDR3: CASRDRGLSNQPQHF; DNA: TGTGCCAGCAGGGACAGGGGACTCAGTAATCAGCCCCAGCATTTT
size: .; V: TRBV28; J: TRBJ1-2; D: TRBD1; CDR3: CASRAGQAMGGYTF; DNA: TGTGCCAGCAGAGCGGGACAGGCGATGGGCGGCTACACCTTC
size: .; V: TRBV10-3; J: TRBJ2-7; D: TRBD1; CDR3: CAITLTGDPLAEQYF; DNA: TGTGCCATCACTCTGACAGGGGACCCCCTCGCGGAGCAGTACTTC
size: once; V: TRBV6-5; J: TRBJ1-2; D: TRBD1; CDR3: CASRRRDRAGYTF; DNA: TGTGCCAGCAGACGCCGGGACAGGGCTGGCTACACCTTC
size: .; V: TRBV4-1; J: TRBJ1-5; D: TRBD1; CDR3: CASSHKKGQGERNQPQHF; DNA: TGCGCCAGCAGCCACAAAAAGGGACAGGGTGAGCGCAATCAGCCCCAGCATTTT
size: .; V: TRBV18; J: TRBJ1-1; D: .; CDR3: CASSPLARGRSAEAFF; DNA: TGTGCCAGCTCACCACTCGCTAGGGGCCGTAGCGCTGAAGCTTTCTTT
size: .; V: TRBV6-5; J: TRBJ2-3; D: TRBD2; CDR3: CASRRAGGPTDTQYF; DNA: TGTGCCAGCAGGAGAGCGGGGGGGCCAACTGATACGCAGTATTTT
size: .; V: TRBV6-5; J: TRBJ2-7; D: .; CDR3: CASSYSRQNLYEQYF; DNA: TGTGCCAGCAGTTACTCGAGACAGAATCTCTACGAGCAGTACTTC
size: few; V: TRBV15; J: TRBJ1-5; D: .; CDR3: CATSPRINQPQHF; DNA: TGTGCCACCAGCCCTCGGATCAATCAGCCCCAGCATTTT
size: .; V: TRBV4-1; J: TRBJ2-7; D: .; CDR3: CASSQDDRLYEQYF; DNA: TGCGCCAGCAGCCAAGACGACAGACTCTACGAGCAGTACTTC
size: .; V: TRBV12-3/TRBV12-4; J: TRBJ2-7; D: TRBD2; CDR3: CASTPLANYEQYF; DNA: TGTGCCAGCACCCCACTAGCGAACTACGAGCAGTACTTC
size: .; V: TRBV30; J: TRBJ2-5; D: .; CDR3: CAWSIQETQYF; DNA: TGTGCCTGGAGCATTCAAGAGACCCAGTACTTC
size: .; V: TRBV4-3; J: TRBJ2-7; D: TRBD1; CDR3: CASSQESVPGGSEQYF; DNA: TGCGCCAGCAGCCAAGAGTCGGTCCCAGGGGGTAGTGAGCAGTACTTC
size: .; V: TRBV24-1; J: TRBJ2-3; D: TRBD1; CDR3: CATSDAGTGKSTQADTQYF; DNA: TGTGCCACCAGTGACGCCGGGACAGGGAAGTCCACACAAGCAGATACGCAGTATTTT
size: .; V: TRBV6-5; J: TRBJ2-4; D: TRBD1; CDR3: CASRGQENIQYF; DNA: TGTGCCAGCAGGGGACAGGAAAACATTCAGTACTTC
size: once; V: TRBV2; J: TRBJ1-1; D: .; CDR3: CASSETSRIPEAFF; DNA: TGTGCCAGCAGTGAAACGTCCAGGATCCCTGAAGCTTTCTTT
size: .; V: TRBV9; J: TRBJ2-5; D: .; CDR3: CASSVTLTPRAETQYF; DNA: TGTGCCAGCAGCGTAACCCTCACCCCCAGGGCAGAGACCCAGTACTTC
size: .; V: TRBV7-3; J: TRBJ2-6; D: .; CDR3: CASSRGVSSGANVLTF; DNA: TGTGCCAGCAGCCGCGGCGTTAGTTCTGGGGCCAACGTCCTGACTTTC
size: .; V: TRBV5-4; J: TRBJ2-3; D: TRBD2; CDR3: CASSSSGTSGGFTDTQYF; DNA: TGTGCCAGCAGCTCATCCGGGACTAGCGGGGGGTTTACAGATACGCAGTATTTT
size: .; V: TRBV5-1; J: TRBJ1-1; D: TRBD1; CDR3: CASGPRGGGFEAFF; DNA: TGCGCCAGCGGTCCTAGGGGAGGGGGCTTTGAAGCTTTCTTT
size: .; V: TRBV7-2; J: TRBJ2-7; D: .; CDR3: CASSLVQGKEQYF; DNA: TGTGCCAGCAGCTTAGTACAGGGAAAGGAGCAGTACTTC
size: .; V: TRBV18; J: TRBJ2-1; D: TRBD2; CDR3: CASSPPSGRRNEQFF; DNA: TGTGCCAGCTCACCCCCTAGCGGGCGGAGGAATGAGCAGTTCTTC
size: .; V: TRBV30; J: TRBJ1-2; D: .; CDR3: CAWSRKQGVYGYTF; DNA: TGTGCCTGGAGCAGAAAACAGGGAGTATATGGCTACACCTTC
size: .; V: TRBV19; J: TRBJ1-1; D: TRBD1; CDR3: CASKKQGSTEAFF; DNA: TGTGCCAGTAAGAAACAGGGGAGCACTGAAGCTTTCTTT
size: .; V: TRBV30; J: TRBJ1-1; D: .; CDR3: CAWSKNQNTEAFF; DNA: TGTGCCTGGAGTAAAAACCAGAACACTGAAGCTTTCTTT
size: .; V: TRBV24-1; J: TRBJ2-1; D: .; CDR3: CATSDTDAPRGEQFF; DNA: TGTGCCACCAGTGACACTGACGCCCCCCGGGGTGAGCAGTTCTTC
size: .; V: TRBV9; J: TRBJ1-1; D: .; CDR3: CASSPEQAREAFF; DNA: TGTGCCAGCAGCCCCGAGCAAGCCCGCGAAGCTTTCTTT
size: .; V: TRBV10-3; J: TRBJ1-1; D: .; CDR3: CAISDSRGGTEAFF; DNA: TGTGCCATCAGTGATTCCAGGGGCGGCACTGAAGCTTTCTTT
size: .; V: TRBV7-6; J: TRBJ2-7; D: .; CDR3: CASSTYGRPFDYEQYF; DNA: TGTGCCAGCAGCACTTACGGCAGACCATTTGACTACGAGCAGTACTTC
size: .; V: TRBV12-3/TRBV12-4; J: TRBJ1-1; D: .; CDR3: CASSSGGSGAFF; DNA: TGTGCCAGCAGTTCGGGGGGGAGTGGAGCTTTCTTT